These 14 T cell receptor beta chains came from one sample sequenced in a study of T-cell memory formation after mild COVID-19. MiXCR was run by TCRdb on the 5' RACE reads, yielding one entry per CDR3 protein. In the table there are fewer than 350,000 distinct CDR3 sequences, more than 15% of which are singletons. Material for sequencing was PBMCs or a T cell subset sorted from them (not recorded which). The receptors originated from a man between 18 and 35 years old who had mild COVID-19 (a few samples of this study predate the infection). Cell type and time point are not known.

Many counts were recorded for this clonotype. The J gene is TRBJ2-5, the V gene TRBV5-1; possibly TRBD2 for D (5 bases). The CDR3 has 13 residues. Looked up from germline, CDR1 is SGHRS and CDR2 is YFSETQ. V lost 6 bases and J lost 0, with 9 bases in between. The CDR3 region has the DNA TGCGCCAGCAACCCGGGAAACCAAGAGACCCAGTACTTC. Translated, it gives CASNPGNQETQYF. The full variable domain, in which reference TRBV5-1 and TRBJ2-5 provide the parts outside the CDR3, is KAGVTQTPRYLIKTRGQQVTLSCSPISGHRSVSWYQQTPGQGLQFLFEYFSETQRNKGNFPGRFSGRQFSNSRSEMNVSTLELGDSALYLCASNPGNQETQYFGPGTRLLVL.

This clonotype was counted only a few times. CDR3 in DNA: TGCGCCAGCAGCGCAGGTCTCACCTACGAGCAGTACGTC. This encodes CASSAGLTYEQYV. The chain employs TRBV4-1 and TRBJ2-7; no clear D. The length of the CDR3 is 13 residues. Looked up from germline, CDR1 is MGHRA and CDR2 is YSYEKL. The ends were cut back, 5 bases at V and 2 bases at J, with 10 bases in the middle.

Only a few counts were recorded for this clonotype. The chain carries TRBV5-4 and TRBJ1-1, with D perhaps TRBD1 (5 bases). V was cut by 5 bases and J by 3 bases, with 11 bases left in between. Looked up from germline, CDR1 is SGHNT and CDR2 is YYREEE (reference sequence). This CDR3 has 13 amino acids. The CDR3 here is CASRRSRDTEAFF. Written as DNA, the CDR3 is TGTGCCAGCAGACGTTCCAGGGACACTGAAGCTTTCTTT.

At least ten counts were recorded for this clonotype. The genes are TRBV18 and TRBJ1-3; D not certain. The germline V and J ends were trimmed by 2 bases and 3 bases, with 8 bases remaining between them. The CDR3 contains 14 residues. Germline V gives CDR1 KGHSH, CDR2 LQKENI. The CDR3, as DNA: TGTGCCAGCTCACCAACGGGATTTGGAAACACCATATATTTT. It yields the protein CASSPTGFGNTIYF.

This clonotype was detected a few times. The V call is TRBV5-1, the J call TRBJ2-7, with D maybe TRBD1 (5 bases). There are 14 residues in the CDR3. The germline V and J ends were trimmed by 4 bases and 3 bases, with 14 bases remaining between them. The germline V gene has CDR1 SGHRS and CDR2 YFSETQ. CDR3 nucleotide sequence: TGCGCCAGCAGCCCCAGGACGGACAACTACGAGCAGTACTTC. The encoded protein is CASSPRTDNYEQYF.

CDR3 DNA: TGCGCCAGCAGCTTGGCCGGGCTTCTGAATGAGCAGTTCTTC. Encoded protein: CASSLAGLLNEQFF. V is TRBV5-1 and J is TRBJ2-1; no definite D call. With 0 bases removed from V and 7 bases from J, the gap between germline ends came to 11 bases. The CDR3 is made up of 14 amino acids. CDR1 SGHRS and CDR2 YFSETQ come from the germline V gene. Variable domain in full (rest from reference TRBV5-1 and TRBJ2-1): KAGVTQTPRYLIKTRGQQVTLSCSPISGHRSVSWYQQTPGQGLQFLFEYFSETQRNKGNFPGRFSGRQFSNSRSEMNVSTLELGDSALYLCASSLAGLLNEQFFGPGTRLTVL.

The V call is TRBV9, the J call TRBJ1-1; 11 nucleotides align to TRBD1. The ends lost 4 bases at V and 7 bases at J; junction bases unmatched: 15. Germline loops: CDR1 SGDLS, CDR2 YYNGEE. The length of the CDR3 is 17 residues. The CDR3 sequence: CASSPQAGQGALLEAFF. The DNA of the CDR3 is TGTGCCAGCAGCCCTCAGGCCGGACAGGGGGCGCTTCTTGAAGCTTTCTTT. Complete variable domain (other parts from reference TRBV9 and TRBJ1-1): DSGVTQTPKHLITATGQRVTLRCSPRSGDLSVYWYQQSLDQGLQFLIQYYNGEERAKGNILERFSAQQFPDLHSELNLSSLELGDSALYFCASSPQAGQGALLEAFFGQGTRLTVV.

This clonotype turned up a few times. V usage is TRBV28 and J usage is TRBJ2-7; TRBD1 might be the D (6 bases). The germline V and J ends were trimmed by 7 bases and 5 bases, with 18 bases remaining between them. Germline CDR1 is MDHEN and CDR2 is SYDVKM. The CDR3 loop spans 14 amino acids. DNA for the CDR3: TGTGCCAGCACTCCAAGTCAGGGGATCGACGAGCAGTACGTC. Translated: CASTPSQGIDEQYV.

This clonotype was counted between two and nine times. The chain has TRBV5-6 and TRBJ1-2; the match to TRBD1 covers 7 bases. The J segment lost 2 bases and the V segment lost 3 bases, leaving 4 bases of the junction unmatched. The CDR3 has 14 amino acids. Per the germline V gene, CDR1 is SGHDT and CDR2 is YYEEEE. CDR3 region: CASSWDRKNYGYTF. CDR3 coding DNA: TGTGCCAGCAGCTGGGACAGAAAGAACTATGGCTACACCTTC.

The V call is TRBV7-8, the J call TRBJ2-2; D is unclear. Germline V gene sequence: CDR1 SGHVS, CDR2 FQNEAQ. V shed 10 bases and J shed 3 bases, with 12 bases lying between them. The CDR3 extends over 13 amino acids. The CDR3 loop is CAIARLYTGELFF. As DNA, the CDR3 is TGTGCCATCGCAAGGCTTTACACCGGGGAGCTGTTTTTT.

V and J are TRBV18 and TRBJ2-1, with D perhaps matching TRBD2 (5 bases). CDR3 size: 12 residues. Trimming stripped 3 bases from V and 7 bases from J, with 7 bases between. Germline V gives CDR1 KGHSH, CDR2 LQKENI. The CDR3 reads CASSPRRNEQFF. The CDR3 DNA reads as TGTGCCAGCTCACCCCGGAGGAATGAGCAGTTCTTC.

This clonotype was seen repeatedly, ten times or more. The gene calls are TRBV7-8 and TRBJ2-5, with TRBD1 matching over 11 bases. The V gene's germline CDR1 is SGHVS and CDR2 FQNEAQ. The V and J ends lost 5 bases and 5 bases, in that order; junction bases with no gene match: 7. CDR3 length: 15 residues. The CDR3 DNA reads TGTGCCAGCAGCACCAGGGACAGGGGGTGGGAGACCCAGTACTTC. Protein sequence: CASSTRDRGWETQYF.

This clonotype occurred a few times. The CDR3 is CSTLQGETQYF. CDR3 in DNA: TGCAGCACTCTACAAGGGGAGACCCAGTACTTC. The rearrangement uses TRBV29-1 and TRBJ2-5; D is uncertain. The CDR3 is 11 residues long. CDR1 SQVTM and CDR2 ANQGSEA come from the germline V gene. The V end lost 8 bases, the J end lost 5 bases, and 12 bases lay between the germline ends.

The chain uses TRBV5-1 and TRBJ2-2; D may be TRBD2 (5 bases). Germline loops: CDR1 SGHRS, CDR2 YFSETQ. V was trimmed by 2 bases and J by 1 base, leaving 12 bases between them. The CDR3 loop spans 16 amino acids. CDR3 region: CASSFRWEMNTGELFF. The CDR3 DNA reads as TGCGCCAGCAGCTTTCGGTGGGAGATGAACACCGGGGAGCTGTTTTTT.